Listed here are 13 T cell receptor beta chains from one sample, sequenced in a study of OX40 agonist ivuxolimab in advanced cancers. TCRdb keeps only in-frame clones here, not all; method: immunoSEQ multiplex PCR. The table lists approximately 75,000 clones, just under 80% of them singletons. Sequenced here: CD4+ or CD8+ T cells sorted from blood, sampled in a trial of the OX40 agonist ivuxolimab. Receptors were obtained from an adult with an advanced solid tumor such as melanoma, head and neck, liver or kidney cancer.

This chain links TRBV7-2 with TRBJ1-5; TRBD1 matches 12 bases. This CDR3 contains 14 residues. The J segment lost 11 bases and the V segment lost 3 bases, leaving 5 bases of the junction unmatched. Germline assignment: CDR1 SGHTA and CDR2 FQGNSA. The CDR3 reads CASSLGQGALSQHF. The CDR3 bases are TGTGCCAGCAGCTTGGGACAGGGGGCTCTCTCCCAGCATTTT.

The chain is built from TRBV7-8 and TRBJ2-2; D is unresolved. Germline lookup yields CDR1 SGHVS and CDR2 FQNEAQ. Trimming removed 5 bases at V and 5 bases at J, with 6 bases between. CDR3 length: 12 residues. Written as DNA, the CDR3 is TGTGCCAGCAGCCTGGGTACCGGGGAGCTGTTTTTT. Translated: CASSLGTGELFF.

This clone was found once. The J gene is TRBJ2-6, the V gene TRBV7-9; TRBD1 matches at 10 bases. The CDR3 covers 18 residues. The J segment lost 2 bases and the V segment lost 5 bases, leaving 9 bases of the junction unmatched. Germline CDR1 SEHNR, CDR2 FQNEAQ (reference sequence). The CDR3 here is CASSEPGQGRPGANVLTF. CDR3 DNA sequence: TGTGCCAGCAGCGAGCCGGGACAGGGGAGGCCTGGGGCCAACGTCCTGACTTTC. The complete variable domain, with remaining parts taken from reference TRBV7-9 and TRBJ2-6, reads DTGVSQNPRHKITKRGQNVTFRCDPISEHNRLYWYRQTLGQGPEFLTYFQNEAQLEKSRLLSDRFSAERPKGSFSTLEIQRTEQGDSAMYLCASSEPGQGRPGANVLTFGAGSRLTVL.

This chain uses TRBV18 with TRBJ2-2, with D perhaps TRBD1 (6 bases). CDR1 KGHSH and CDR2 LQKENI come from the germline V gene. Trimming shortened V by 6 bases and J by 5 bases, and 19 bases separated the two germline ends. CDR3 length: 16 residues. The CDR3 DNA reads as TGTGCCAGCTCCGCCTACAGGGCAGGGCCAACCGGGGAGCTGTTTTTT. Its protein product is CASSAYRAGPTGELFF.

This clone was observed a handful of times. The chain has TRBV18 and TRBJ2-5; D gene ambiguous. This CDR3 has 13 amino acids. Germline V gene data show CDR1 as KGHSH and CDR2 as LQKENI. Trimming removed 2 bases from V and 2 bases from J, with 6 bases in between. Here the CDR3 DNA reads TGTGCCAGCTCACCAAACGTACAAGAGACCCAGTACTTC. Translating gives CASSPNVQETQYF.

The rearrangement uses TRBV5-1 and TRBJ1-1; D gene unclear. V was trimmed by 0 bases and J by 2 bases, leaving 8 bases between them. The CDR3 contains 14 residues. CDR1 is SGHRS, CDR2 YFSETQ, per germline. CDR3 sequence reads: CASSLGPANTEAFF. For the CDR3, the DNA is TGCGCCAGCAGCTTGGGCCCGGCTAACACTGAAGCTTTCTTT.

V usage is TRBV15 and J usage is TRBJ2-7, with 10 nucleotides matching TRBD2. Germline lookup yields CDR1 LNHNV and CDR2 YYDKDF (reference sequence). The CDR3 totals 19 residues. The J segment lost 2 bases and the V segment lost 0 bases, leaving 13 bases of the junction unmatched. The CDR3 here is CATSRDLPSGGRRTYEQYF. The CDR3 nucleotides read TGTGCCACCAGCAGAGATCTCCCTAGCGGGGGCCGCCGCACCTACGAGCAGTACTTC.

This chain uses TRBV5-1 with TRBJ2-1, with 12 positions matching TRBD2. Germline values: CDR1 SGHRS, CDR2 YFSETQ. There are 14 residues in the CDR3. Trimming cost V 8 bases and J 6 bases; bases outside gene matches: 6. Written as DNA, the CDR3 is TGCGCCAGTTTTGGGACTAGCGGGCCCAATGAGCAGTTCTTC. Encoded protein: CASFGTSGPNEQFF.

The chain employs TRBV9 and TRBJ2-7; 7 nucleotides align to TRBD1. V lost 0 bases to trimming and J lost 1 base; unmatched junction nucleotides: 7. Germline V lookup: CDR1 SGDLS, CDR2 YYNGEE. This CDR3 has 16 residues. CDR3 DNA sequence: TGTGCCAGCAGCGTAGGGCCAGGGGGTACTTCCTACGAGCAGTACTTC. It is translated as CASSVGPGGTSYEQYF.

The chain is built from TRBV9 and TRBJ2-7; D is unresolved. V lost 5 bases and J 0 bases, leaving 30 bases between the germline ends. Germline CDR1 reads SGDLS; CDR2 reads YYNGEE. The CDR3 has 20 residues. CDR3 amino acids: CASRDLARGQLRKSSYEQYF. DNA of the CDR3: TGTGCCAGCAGGGATCTCGCCCGTGGGCAGCTTCGGAAGAGCTCCTACGAGCAGTACTTC.

This clone was observed a single time. The chain has TRBV27 and TRBJ2-1, with D possibly matching TRBD1 (5 bases). The germline V and J ends were trimmed by 6 bases and 2 bases, with 20 bases remaining between them. Germline CDR1 MNHEY, CDR2 SMNVEV (reference sequence). The CDR3 runs 17 residues. The CDR3 bases are TGTGCCAGCAGCCCTCCCATTCGACAGCCCACCTACAATGAGCAGTTCTTC. Protein product: CASSPPIRQPTYNEQFF.

V usage is TRBV5-1 and J usage is TRBJ1-3; the D is unclear. This CDR3 comprises 14 residues. V was trimmed by 0 bases and J by 2 bases, leaving 6 bases between them. Germline CDR1 reads SGHRS; CDR2 reads YFSETQ. DNA for the CDR3: TGCGCCAGCAGCTTGGGAACCCCTGGAAACACCATATATTTT. Translating it yields CASSLGTPGNTIYF. The variable domain in full, completed from reference TRBV5-1 and TRBJ1-3, reads KAGVTQTPRYLIKTRGQQVTLSCSPISGHRSVSWYQQTPGQGLQFLFEYFSETQRNKGNFPGRFSGRQFSNSRSEMNVSTLELGDSALYLCASSLGTPGNTIYFGEGSWLTVV.

In this sample, this clone turned up a few times. The rearrangement joins TRBV2 to TRBJ2-5; TRBD2 matches at 8 bases. V dropped 8 bases and J dropped 2; count of bases not matched to a gene: 7. Looked up from germline, CDR1 is SNHLY and CDR2 is FYNNEI. The CDR3 has 14 residues. The CDR3 DNA sequence: TGTGCCAGCTCCCTCGGGAGGGGGCAAGAGACCCAGTACTTC. Its translation: CASSLGRGQETQYF.